In its sample, the clone carrying this T cell receptor (beta chain) was seen a few times. Its target is unknown. The second PCR ran about 7 to 12 cycles with a sample-barcoded 5' primer and J-beta primers. MiXCR was run by TCRdb on the 5' RACE reads, yielding one entry per CDR3 protein. The sample includes roughly 790,000 distinct CDR3 sequences, around 40% of them seen just once. The V gene lost 3 bases and the J gene lost 4 bases, with 9 bases spanning the gap. Looked up from germline, CDR1 is DFQATT and CDR2 is SNEGSKA (reference sequence). This CDR3 spans 13 amino acids. This entry is derived from a study of blood T cells in healthy people across ages. Study observations and caveats: Roughly linear declines in TCR beta diversity per million T cells occurred with age.

The specimen was blood. The V and J genes are TRBV20-1 and TRBJ2-2, with D perhaps matching TRBD2 (5 bases). This receptor was identified in an older woman in good health. CDR3 DNA: TGCAGTGCTAGTGAGAGCGGCACCGGGGAGCTGTTTTTT. It specifies CSASESGTGELFF.